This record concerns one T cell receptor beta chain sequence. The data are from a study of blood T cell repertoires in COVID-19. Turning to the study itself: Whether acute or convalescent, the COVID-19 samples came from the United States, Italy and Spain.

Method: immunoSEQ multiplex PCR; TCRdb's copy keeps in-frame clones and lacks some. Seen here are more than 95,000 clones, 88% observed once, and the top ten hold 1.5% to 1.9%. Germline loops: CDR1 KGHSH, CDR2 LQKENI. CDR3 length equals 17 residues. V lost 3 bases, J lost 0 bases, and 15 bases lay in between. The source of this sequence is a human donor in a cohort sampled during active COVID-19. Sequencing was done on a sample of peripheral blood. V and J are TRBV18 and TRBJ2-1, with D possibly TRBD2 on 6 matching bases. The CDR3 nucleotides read TGTGCCAGCTCACCTCAGATTAGCGGCAGCTCCTACAATGAGCAGTTCTTC. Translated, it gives CASSPQISGSSYNEQFF.